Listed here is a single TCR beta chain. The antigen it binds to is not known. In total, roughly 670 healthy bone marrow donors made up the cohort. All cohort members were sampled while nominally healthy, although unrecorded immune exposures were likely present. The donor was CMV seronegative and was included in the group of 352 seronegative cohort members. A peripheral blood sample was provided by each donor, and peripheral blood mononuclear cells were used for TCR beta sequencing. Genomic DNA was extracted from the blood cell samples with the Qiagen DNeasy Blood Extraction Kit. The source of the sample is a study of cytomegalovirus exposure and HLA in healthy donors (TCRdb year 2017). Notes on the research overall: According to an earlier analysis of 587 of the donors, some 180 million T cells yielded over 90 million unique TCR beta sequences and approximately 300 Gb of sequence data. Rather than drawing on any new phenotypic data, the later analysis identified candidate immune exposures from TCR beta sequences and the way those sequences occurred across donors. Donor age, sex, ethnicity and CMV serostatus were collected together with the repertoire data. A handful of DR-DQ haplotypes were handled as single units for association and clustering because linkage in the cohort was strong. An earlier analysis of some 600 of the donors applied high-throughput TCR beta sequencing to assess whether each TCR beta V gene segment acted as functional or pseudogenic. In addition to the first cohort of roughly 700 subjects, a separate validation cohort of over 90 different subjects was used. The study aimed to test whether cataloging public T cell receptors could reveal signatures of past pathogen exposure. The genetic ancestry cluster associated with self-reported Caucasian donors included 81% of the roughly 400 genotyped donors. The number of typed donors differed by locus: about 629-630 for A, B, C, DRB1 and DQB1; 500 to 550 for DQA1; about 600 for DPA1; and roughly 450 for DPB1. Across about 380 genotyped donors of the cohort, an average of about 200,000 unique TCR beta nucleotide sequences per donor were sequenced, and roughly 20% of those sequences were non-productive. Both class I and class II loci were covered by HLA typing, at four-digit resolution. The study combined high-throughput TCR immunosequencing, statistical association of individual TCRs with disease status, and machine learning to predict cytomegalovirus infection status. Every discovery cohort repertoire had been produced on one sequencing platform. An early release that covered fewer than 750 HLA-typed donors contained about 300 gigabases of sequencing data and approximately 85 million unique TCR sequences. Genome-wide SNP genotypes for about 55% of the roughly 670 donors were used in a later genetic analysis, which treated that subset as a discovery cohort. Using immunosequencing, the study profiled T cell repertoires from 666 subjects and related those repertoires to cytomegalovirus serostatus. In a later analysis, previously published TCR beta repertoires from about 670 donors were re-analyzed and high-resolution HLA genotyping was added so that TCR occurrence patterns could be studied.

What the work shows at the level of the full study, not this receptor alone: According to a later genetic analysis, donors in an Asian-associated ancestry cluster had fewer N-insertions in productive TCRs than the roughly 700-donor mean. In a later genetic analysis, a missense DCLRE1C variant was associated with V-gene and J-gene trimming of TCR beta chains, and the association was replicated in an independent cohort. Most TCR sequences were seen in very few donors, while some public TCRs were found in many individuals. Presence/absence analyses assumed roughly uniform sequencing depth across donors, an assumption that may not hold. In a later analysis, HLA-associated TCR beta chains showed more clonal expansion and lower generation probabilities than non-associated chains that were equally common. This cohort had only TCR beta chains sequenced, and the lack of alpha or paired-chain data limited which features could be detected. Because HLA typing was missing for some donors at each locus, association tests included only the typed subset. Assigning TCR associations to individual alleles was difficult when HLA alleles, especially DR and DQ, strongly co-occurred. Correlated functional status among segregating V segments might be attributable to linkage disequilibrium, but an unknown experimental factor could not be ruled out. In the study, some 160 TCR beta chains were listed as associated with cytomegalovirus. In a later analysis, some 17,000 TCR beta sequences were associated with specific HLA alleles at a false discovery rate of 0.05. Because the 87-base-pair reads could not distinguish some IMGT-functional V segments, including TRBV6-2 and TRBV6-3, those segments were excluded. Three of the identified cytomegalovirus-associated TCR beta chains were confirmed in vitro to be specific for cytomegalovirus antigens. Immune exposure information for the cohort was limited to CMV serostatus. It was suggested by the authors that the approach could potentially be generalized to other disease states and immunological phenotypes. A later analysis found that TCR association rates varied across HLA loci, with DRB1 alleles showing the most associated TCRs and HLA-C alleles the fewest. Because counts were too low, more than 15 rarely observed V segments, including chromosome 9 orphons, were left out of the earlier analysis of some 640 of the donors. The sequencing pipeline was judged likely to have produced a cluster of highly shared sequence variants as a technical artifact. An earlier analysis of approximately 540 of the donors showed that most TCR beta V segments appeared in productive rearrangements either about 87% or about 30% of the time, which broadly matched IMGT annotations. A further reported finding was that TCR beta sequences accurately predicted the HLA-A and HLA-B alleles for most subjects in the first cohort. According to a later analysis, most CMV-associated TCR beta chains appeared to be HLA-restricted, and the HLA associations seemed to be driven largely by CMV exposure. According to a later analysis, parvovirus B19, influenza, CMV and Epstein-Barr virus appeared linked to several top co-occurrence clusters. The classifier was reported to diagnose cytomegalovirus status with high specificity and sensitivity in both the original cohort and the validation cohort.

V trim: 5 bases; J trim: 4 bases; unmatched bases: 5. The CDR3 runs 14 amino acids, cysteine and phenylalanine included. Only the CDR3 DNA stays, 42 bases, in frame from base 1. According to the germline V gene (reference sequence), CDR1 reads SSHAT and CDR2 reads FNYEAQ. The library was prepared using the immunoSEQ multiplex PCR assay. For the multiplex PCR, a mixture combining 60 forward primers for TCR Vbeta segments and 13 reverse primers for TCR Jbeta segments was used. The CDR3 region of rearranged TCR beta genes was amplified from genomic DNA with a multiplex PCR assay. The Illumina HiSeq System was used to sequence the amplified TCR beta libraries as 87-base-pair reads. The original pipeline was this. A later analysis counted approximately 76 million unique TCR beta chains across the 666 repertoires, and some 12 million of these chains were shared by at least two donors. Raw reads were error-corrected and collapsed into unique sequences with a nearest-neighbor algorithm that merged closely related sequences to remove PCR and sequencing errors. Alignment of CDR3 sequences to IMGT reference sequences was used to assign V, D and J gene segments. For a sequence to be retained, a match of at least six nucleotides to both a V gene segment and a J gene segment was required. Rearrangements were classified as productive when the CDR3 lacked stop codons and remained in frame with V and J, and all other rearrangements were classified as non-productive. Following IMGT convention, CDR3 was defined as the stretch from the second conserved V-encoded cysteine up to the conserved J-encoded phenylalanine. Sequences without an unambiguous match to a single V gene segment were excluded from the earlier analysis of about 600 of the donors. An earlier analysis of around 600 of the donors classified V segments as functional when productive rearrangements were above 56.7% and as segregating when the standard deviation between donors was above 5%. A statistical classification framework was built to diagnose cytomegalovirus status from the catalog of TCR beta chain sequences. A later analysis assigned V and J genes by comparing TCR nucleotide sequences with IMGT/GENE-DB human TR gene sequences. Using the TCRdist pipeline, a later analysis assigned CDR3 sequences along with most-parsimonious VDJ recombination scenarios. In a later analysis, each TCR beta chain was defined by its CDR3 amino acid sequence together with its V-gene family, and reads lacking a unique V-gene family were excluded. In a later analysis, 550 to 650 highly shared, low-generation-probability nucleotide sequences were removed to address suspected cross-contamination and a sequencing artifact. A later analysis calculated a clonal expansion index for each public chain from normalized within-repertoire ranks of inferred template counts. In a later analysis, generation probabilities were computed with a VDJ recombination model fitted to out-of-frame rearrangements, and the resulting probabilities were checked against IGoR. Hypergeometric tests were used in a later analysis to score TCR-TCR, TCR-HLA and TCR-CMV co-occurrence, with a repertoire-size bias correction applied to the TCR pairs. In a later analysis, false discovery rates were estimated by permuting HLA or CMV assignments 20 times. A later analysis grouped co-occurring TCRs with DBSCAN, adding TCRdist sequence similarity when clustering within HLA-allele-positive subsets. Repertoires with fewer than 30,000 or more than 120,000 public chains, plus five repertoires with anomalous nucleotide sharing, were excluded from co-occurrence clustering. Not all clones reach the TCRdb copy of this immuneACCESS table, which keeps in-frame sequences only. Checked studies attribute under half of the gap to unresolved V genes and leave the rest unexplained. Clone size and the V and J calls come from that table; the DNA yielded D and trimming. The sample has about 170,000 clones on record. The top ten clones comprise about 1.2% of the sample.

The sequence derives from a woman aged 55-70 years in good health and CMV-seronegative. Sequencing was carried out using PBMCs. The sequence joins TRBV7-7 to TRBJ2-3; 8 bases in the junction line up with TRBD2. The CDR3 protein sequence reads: CASSIGGAPDTQYF. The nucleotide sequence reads TGTGCCAGCAGCATCGGGGGGGCTCCAGATACGCAGTATTTT.